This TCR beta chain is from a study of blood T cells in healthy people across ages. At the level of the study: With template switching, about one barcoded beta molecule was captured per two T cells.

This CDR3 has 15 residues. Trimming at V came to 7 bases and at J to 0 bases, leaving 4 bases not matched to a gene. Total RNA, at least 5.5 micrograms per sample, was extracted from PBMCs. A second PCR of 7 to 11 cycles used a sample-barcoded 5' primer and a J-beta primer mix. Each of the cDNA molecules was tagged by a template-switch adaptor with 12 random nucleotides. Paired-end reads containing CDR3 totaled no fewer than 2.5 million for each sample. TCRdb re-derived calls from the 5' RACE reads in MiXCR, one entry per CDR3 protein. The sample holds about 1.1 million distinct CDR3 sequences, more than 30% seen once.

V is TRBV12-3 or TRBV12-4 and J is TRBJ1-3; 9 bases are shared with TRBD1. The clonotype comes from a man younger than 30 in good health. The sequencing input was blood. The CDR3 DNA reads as TGTGCCAGCACCGAGACAGGGGGCTCTGGAAACACCATATATTTT. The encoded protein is CASTETGGSGNTIYF.